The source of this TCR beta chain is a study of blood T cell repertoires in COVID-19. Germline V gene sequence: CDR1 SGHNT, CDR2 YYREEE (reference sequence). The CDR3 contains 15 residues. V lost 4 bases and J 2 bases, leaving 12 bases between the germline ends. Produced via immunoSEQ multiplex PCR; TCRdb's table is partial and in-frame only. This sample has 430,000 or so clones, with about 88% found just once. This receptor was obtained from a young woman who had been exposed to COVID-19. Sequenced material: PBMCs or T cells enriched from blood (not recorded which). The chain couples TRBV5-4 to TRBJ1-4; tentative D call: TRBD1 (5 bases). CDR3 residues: CASSVGTLTNEKLFF. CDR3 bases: TGTGCCAGCAGCGTGGGGACTTTGACTAATGAAAAACTGTTTTTT.